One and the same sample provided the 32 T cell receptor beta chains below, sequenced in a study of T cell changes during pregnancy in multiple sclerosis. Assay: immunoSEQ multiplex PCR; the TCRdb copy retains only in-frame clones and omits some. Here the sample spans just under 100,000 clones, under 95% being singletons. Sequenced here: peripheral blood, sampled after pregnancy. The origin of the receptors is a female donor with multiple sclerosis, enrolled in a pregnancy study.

The CDR3: CASSSLSGANVLTF. The CDR3 coding sequence is TGTGCCAGCAGCTCCCTCTCTGGGGCCAACGTCCTGACTTTC. This chain connects TRBV11-2 to TRBJ2-6; D is ambiguous. The CDR3 is 14 residues long. Germline V gene sequence: CDR1 SGHAT, CDR2 FQNNGV. V lost 4 bases and J 0 bases, leaving 4 bases between the germline ends.

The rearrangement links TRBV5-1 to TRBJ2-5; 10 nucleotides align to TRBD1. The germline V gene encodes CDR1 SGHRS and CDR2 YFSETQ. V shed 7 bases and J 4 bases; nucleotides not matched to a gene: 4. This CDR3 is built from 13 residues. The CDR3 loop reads CASQTGGSETQYF. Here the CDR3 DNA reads TGCGCCAGCCAGACAGGGGGCTCAGAGACCCAGTACTTC.

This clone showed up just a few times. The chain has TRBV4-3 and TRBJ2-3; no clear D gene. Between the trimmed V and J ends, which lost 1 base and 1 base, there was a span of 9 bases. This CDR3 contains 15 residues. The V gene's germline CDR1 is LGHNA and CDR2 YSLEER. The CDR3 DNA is TGCGCCAGCAGCCAAGGTAAGACACGCACAGATACGCAGTATTTT. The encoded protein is CASSQGKTRTDTQYF.

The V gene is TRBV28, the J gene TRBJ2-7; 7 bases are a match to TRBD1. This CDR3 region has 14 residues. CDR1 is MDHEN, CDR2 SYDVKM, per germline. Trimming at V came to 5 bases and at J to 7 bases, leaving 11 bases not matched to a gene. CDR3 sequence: CASSAGTVLIEQYF. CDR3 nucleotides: TGTGCCAGCAGTGCCGGGACAGTTCTAATTGAGCAGTACTTC.

CDR3 in amino acids: CAWSGRGWGYTF. The DNA for the CDR3 is TGTGCCTGGAGTGGGCGGGGATGGGGCTACACCTTC. The V and J genes are TRBV30 and TRBJ1-2, with D unresolved. Trimming removed 1 base from V and 8 bases from J, with 11 bases in between. CDR1 and CDR2 (germline): GTSNPN, SVGIG (reference sequence). This CDR3 is 12 amino acids long. The complete variable domain, with remaining parts taken from reference TRBV30 and TRBJ1-2, reads SQTIHQWPATLVQPVGSPLSLECTVEGTSNPNLYWYRQAAGRGLQLLFYSVGIGQISSEVPQNLSASRPQDRQFILSSKKLLLSDSGFYLCAWSGRGWGYTFGSGTRLTVV.

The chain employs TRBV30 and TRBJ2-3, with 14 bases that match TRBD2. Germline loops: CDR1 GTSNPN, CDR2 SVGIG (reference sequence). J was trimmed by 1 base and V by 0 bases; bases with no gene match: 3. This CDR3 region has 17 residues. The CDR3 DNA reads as TGTGCCTGGAGTGTAGGGGGACTAGCGGGAGGCACAGATACGCAGTATTTT. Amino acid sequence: CAWSVGGLAGGTDTQYF.

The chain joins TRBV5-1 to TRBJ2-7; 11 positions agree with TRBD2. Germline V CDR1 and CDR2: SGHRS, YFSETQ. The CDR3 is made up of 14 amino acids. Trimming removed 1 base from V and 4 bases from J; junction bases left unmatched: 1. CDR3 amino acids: CASSLTSGRYEQYF. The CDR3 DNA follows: TGCGCCAGCAGCTTGACTAGCGGGAGATACGAGCAGTACTTC. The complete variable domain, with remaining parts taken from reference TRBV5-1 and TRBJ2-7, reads KAGVTQTPRYLIKTRGQQVTLSCSPISGHRSVSWYQQTPGQGLQFLFEYFSETQRNKGNFPGRFSGRQFSNSRSEMNVSTLELGDSALYLCASSLTSGRYEQYFGPGTRLTVT.

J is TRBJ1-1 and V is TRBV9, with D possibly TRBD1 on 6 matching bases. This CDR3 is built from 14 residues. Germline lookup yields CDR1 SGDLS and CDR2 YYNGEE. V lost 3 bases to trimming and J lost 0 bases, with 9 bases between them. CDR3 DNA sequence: TGTGCCAGCAGCGCCAGGGGCATGAACACTGAAGCTTTCTTT. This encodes CASSARGMNTEAFF.

DNA of the CDR3: TGTGCCAGCAGCTTGGCCTCCCTCGGGGGAGGGGTAGGAGAGACCCAGTACTTC. It translates to CASSLASLGGGVGETQYF. V usage is TRBV5-8 and J usage is TRBJ2-5; 7 bases are shared with TRBD2. V shed 0 bases and J 4 bases; nucleotides not matched to a gene: 15. Germline V CDR1 and CDR2: SGHTS, YDEGEE. The CDR3 has 18 residues.

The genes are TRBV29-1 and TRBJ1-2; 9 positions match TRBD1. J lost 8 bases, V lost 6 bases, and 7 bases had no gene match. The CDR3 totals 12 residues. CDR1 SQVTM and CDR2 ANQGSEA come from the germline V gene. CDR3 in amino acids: CSVWTGEGGYTF. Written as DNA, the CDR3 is TGCAGCGTCTGGACAGGGGAAGGGGGCTACACCTTC.

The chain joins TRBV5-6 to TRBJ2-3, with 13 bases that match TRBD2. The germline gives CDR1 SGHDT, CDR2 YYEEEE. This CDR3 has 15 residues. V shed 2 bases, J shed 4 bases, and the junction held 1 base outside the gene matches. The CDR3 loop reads CASSLLAGGPDTQYF. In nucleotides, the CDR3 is TGTGCCAGCAGCTTACTAGCGGGAGGGCCAGATACGCAGTATTTT.

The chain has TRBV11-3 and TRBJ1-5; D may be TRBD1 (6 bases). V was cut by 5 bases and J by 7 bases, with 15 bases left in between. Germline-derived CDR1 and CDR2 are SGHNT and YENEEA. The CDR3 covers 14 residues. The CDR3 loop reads CASSPGQKDQPQHF. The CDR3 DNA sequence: TGTGCCAGCAGCCCCGGACAGAAAGACCAGCCCCAGCATTTT.

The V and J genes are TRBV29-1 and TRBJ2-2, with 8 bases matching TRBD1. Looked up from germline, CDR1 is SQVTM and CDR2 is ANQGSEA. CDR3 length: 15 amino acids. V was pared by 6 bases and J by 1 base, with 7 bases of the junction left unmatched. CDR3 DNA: TGCAGCGTAAGGGGCGGGACAGGGAACACCGGGGAGCTGTTTTTT. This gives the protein CSVRGGTGNTGELFF.

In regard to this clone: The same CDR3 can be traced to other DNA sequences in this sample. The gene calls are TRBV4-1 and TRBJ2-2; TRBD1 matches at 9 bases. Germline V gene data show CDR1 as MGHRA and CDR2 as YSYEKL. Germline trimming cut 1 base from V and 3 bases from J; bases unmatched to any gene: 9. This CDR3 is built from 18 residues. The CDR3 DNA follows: TGCGCCAGCAGCCAAGTGGGGGGGACAGGGTCTTACACCGGGGAGCTGTTTTTT. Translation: CASSQVGGTGSYTGELFF.

The CDR3 nucleotides read TGTGCCAGCAGATCAGGGTTGGTCGGGGAGCTGTTTTTT. It yields the protein CASRSGLVGELFF. The J gene is TRBJ2-2, the V gene TRBV6-1; D is perhaps TRBD1 (5 bases). The length of the CDR3 is 13 residues. V lost 6 bases and J lost 7, with 12 bases in between. Germline values: CDR1 MNHNS, CDR2 SASEGT.

CDR3 coding DNA: TGCGCCAGCAGCTTTTCCATTGAGTCCTACAATGAGCAGTTCTTC. Encoded protein: CASSFSIESYNEQFF. This chain uses TRBV5-1 with TRBJ2-1; D is unresolved. The CDR3 loop spans 15 amino acids. Trimming took off 2 bases at V and 1 base at J, with 10 bases between the two ends. CDR1 SGHRS and CDR2 YFSETQ come from the germline V gene.

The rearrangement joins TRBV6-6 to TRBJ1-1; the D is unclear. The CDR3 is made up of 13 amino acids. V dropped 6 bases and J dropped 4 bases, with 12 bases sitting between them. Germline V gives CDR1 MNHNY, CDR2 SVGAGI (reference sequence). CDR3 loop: CASRQSVVTEAFF. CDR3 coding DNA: TGTGCCAGCAGGCAGTCCGTGGTCACTGAAGCTTTCTTT.

The CDR3 region has the DNA TGCAGCGTCGCAAGACAGGGGGGACCTCTCACAGATACGCAGTATTTT. Translation gives CSVARQGGPLTDTQYF. The gene calls are TRBV29-1 and TRBJ2-3; TRBD1 matches 9 bases. The CDR3 loop spans 16 amino acids. Per germline, CDR1 SQVTM and CDR2 ANQGSEA. V lost 6 bases and J lost 2; bases outside the gene matches: 12.

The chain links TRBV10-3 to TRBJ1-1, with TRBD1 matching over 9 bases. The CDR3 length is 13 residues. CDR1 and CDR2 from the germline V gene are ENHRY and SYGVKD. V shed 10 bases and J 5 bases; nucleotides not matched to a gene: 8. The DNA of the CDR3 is TGTGCCAGCCTCCAACAGGGGGCGACTGAAGCTTTCTTT. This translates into CASLQQGATEAFF.

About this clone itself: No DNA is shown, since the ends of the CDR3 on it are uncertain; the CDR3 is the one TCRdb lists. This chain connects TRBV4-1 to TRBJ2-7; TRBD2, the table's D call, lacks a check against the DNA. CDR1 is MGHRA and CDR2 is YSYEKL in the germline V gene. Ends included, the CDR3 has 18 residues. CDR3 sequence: CASSPFGDGGSGLGEQYF.

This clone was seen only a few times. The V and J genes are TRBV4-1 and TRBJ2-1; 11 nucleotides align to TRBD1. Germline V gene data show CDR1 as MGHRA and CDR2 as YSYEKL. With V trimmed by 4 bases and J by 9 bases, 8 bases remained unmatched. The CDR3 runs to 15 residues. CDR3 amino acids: CASSPSGQGVVEQFF. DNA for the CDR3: TGCGCCAGCAGCCCTTCGGGACAGGGGGTAGTTGAGCAGTTCTTC.

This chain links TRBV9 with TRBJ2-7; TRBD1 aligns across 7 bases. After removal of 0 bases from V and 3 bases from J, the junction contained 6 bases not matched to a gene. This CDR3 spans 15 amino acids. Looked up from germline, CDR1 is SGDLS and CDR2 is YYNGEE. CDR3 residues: CASSVDGTVIYEQYF. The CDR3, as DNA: TGTGCCAGCAGCGTAGACGGGACAGTAATCTACGAGCAGTACTTC.

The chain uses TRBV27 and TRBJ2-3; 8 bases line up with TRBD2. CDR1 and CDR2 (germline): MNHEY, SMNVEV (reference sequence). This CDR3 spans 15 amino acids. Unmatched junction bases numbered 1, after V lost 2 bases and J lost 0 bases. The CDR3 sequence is CASSLAGGSTDTQYF. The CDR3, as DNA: TGTGCCAGCAGTTTAGCGGGAGGTAGCACAGATACGCAGTATTTT.

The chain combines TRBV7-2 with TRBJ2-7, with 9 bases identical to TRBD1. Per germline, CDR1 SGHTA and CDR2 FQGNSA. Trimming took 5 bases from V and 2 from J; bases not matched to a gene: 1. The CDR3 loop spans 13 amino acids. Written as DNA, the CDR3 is TGTGCCAGCAGCACAGGGGGCGCCTACGAGCAGTACTTC. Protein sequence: CASSTGGAYEQYF.

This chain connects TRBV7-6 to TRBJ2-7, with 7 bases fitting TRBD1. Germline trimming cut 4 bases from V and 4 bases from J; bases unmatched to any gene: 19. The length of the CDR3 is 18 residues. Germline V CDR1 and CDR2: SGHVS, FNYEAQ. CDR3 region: CASSSLPVETGLRYEQYF. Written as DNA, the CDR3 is TGTGCCAGCAGCTCCCTTCCCGTGGAGACAGGGTTACGATACGAGCAGTACTTC.

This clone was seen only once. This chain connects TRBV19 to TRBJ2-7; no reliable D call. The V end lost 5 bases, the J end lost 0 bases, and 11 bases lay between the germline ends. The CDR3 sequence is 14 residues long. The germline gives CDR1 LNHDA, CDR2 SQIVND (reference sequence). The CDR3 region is CASSPSPSSYEQYF. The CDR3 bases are TGTGCCAGTAGTCCTTCGCCGAGCTCCTACGAGCAGTACTTC.

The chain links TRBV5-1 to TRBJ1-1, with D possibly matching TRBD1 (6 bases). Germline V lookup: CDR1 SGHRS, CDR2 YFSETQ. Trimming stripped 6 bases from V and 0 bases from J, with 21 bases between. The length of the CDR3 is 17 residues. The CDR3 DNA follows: TGCGCCAGCACCCTATCAGCAGGGACAAGGCTGAACACTGAAGCTTTCTTT. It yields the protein CASTLSAGTRLNTEAFF.

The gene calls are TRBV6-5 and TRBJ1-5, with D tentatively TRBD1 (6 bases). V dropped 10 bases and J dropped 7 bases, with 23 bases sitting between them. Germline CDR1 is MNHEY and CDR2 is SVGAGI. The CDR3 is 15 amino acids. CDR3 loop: CATKVQQGVGQPQHF. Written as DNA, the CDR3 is TGTGCCACCAAAGTTCAACAGGGAGTAGGGCAGCCCCAGCATTTT.

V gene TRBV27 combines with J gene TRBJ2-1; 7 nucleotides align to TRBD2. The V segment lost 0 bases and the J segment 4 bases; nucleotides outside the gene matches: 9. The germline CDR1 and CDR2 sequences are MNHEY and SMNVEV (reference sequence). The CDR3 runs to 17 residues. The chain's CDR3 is CASSLSMASGLYNEQFF. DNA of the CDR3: TGTGCCAGCAGTTTATCGATGGCTAGCGGCCTTTACAATGAGCAGTTCTTC.

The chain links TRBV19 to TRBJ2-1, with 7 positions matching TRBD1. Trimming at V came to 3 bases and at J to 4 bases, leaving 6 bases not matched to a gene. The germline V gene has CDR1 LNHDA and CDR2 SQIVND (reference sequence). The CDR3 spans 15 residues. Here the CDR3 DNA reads TGTGCCAGTAGTATTGGGCAGGGGGATTACAATGAGCAGTTCTTC. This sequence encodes CASSIGQGDYNEQFF.

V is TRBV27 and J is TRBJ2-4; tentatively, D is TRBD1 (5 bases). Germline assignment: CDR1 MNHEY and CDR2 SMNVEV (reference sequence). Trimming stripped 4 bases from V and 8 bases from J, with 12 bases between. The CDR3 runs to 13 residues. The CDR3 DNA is TGTGCCAGCAGTTACCAGGGCCGGGACATTCAGTACTTC. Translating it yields CASSYQGRDIQYF.

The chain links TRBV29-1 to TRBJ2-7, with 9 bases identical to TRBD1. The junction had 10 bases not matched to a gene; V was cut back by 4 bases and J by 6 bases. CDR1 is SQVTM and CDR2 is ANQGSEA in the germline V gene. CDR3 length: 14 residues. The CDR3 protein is CSVATGTGYPEQYF. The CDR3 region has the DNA TGCAGCGTTGCCACCGGGACAGGGTACCCCGAGCAGTACTTC.